This TCR beta chain was identified during a study of a mutant IDH1 vaccine in newly diagnosed glioma. Study details: Mean patient age was around 40 years; around 62% were male and about 40% female.

Measured with immunoSEQ multiplex PCR; TCRdb has only the in-frame clones, and not every one. The sample contains around 33,000 clones, roughly nine tenths of which appear only once. Regarding time point: baseline, week 1 (first vaccination visit). Treatment described: pre-vaccination baseline after standard-of-care therapy. Donors had new IDH1-mutant astrocytomas of WHO grade 3 or 4 (ATRX-lost). V gave up 6 bases and J gave up 4 bases, with 21 bases separating them. Germline V lookup: CDR1 MGHDK, CDR2 SYGVNS. CDR3 length: 17 amino acids. This material consisted of PBMCs, taken from a glioma patient treated with radiotherapy, temozolomide or both. This receptor was identified in a woman aged 40-49 years with glioma. The V call is TRBV25-1, the J call TRBJ2-2; D tentatively fits TRBD1 or TRBD2 (5 bases each). The chain's CDR3 is CASSHPGRRSGTGELFF. The CDR3 DNA reads TGTGCCAGCAGCCACCCGGGGCGCAGATCGGGCACCGGGGAGCTGTTTTTT.